A single sample gave rise to the 11 T cell receptor beta chains below, sequenced in a study of T cells in Graves' hyperthyroidism and ophthalmopathy. Template material for amplifying TCR beta CDR3 regions consisted of RNA transcripts. TCR CDR3 underwent first-round RT-PCR with the HTBI primer set. TCRdb re-analysed the multiplex PCR reads in MiXCR, keeping a single row per CDR3 protein. This sample has around 620,000 distinct CDR3 sequences; about 43% occur once, and the top ten carry around a fifth. The sequenced sample was peripheral blood or thyroid tissue (not recorded which). These receptors all come from an adult woman with Graves' disease, either hyperthyroidism or ophthalmopathy (not recorded which).

The chain's CDR3 is CASSSTGTASSPLHF. Here the CDR3 DNA reads TGTGCCAGCAGCTCGACCGGGACAGCGAGTTCACCCCTCCACTTT. V is TRBV7-8 and J is TRBJ1-6, with TRBD1 matching 7 bases. V dropped 4 bases and J dropped 9; count of bases not matched to a gene: 9. The CDR3 loop spans 15 amino acids. Germline CDR1 and CDR2: SGHVS and FQNEAQ.

In its sample, this clonotype was seen many times. The chain is built from TRBV7-2 and TRBJ1-2; tentatively, D is TRBD1 (6 bases). The CDR3 consists of 15 residues. V lost 5 bases, J lost 0 bases, and 13 bases lay in between. Germline CDR1 is SGHTA and CDR2 is FQGNSA. The CDR3, as DNA: TGTGCCAGCAGCACAGGGAGGGGAGCTAACTATGGCTACACCTTC. Translated, it gives CASSTGRGANYGYTF.

This clonotype was detected many times. This chain uses TRBV5-1 with TRBJ1-1; D may be TRBD1 (6 bases). Trimming shortened V by 2 bases and J by 4 bases, and 9 bases separated the two germline ends. The CDR3 totals 13 residues. The germline CDR1 and CDR2 sequences are SGHRS and YFSETQ. CDR3 residues: CASSFTGTTEAFF. The CDR3 DNA is TGCGCCAGCAGCTTTACAGGGACCACTGAAGCTTTCTTT.

About this clonotype itself: An end of the junction differs from the germline gene, which may be a read error. V is TRBV5-8 and J is TRBJ1-1; D call uncertain. Germline V gene data show CDR1 as SGHTS and CDR2 as YDEGEE. This CDR3 is built from 15 residues. The CDR3 sequence: CASSLISVGNTEAFF. The CDR3, as DNA: TGCGCCAGCAGCTTAATTAGTGTGGGGAACACTGAAGCTTTCTTT.

The genes are TRBV20-1 and TRBJ1-2; D is ambiguous. The germline V and J ends were trimmed by 3 bases and 8 bases, with 10 bases remaining between them. The germline CDR1 and CDR2 sequences are DFQATT and SNEGSKA (reference sequence). The CDR3 consists of 11 residues. The CDR3 bases are TGCAGTGCTAGGGTTTTCGGAGGCTACACCTTC. This sequence encodes CSARVFGGYTF.

In its sample, this clonotype was seen a few times. V usage is TRBV3-1 and J usage is TRBJ2-7, with D perhaps matching TRBD1 or TRBD2 (5 bases each). Trimming shortened V by 0 bases and J by 3 bases, and 21 bases separated the two germline ends. Germline CDR1 and CDR2: LGHDT and YNNKEL (reference sequence). This CDR3 spans 18 amino acids. CDR3: CASSQDLLDKGAIYEQYF. For the CDR3, the DNA is TGTGCCAGCAGCCAAGATCTACTAGACAAAGGGGCGATCTACGAGCAGTACTTC.

The gene calls are TRBV15 and TRBJ1-1; unclear D gene. Germline assignment: CDR1 LNHNV and CDR2 YYDKDF (reference sequence). The germline V and J ends were trimmed by 3 bases and 0 bases, with 5 bases remaining between them. The CDR3 consists of 13 residues. CDR3 nucleotide sequence: TGTGCCACCAGCAGCCCTATGAACACTGAAGCTTTCTTT. Its protein is CATSSPMNTEAFF.

This chain links TRBV7-6 with TRBJ1-6; 7 nucleotides agree with TRBD1. The V and J ends lost 1 base and 5 bases, in that order; junction bases with no gene match: 2. Germline V gene lookup returns CDR1 SGHVS and CDR2 FNYEAQ. This CDR3 comprises 15 residues. The CDR3 sequence: CASSLETGNNSPLHF. CDR3 bases: TGTGCCAGCAGCTTAGAGACAGGGAATAATTCACCCCTCCACTTT.

In this sample, this clonotype turned up many times. The chain joins TRBV25-1 to TRBJ2-2; 9 positions match TRBD1. Trimming removed 4 bases from V and 7 bases from J; junction bases left unmatched: 4. This CDR3 spans 14 amino acids. Per germline, CDR1 MGHDK and CDR2 SYGVNS. CDR3 nucleotides: TGTGCCAGCAGTGTGACAGGGGGTATCGGGGAGCTGTTTTTT. It yields the protein CASSVTGGIGELFF.

The rearrangement uses TRBV10-3 and TRBJ2-6; D not resolved. V lost 5 bases, J lost 9 bases, and 5 bases lay in between. This CDR3 contains 11 residues. CDR1 is ENHRY, CDR2 SYGVKD, per germline. The CDR3 region has the DNA TGTGCCATCAGTTTAGACAACGTCCTGACTTTC. It yields the protein CAISLDNVLTF.

The V gene is TRBV28, the J gene TRBJ1-6, with D possibly TRBD1 on 6 matching bases. The V and J ends lost 7 bases and 9 bases respectively, with 19 bases between them. Germline loops: CDR1 MDHEN, CDR2 SYDVKM. This CDR3 comprises 15 residues. The CDR3 bases are TGTGCCAGCACCCAAACGGGGGCGGCAAGTTCACCCCTCCACTTT. Encoded protein: CASTQTGAASSPLHF.